Listed here are 6 T cell receptor beta chains from one sample, sequenced in a study of siplizumab effects on memory and regulatory T cells. The assay was immunoSEQ multiplex PCR, and TCRdb's table has in-frame clones only and misses some. The table includes around 97,000 clones, around 94% detected once. Input material: non-Treg CD4+ T cells sorted from blood. These receptors all come from a human donor in good health.

The gene calls are TRBV19 and TRBJ2-6; D is unresolved. Germline loops: CDR1 LNHDA, CDR2 SQIVND (reference sequence). The CDR3 consists of 13 residues. Deletions cut 9 bases from V and 1 base from J, with 7 bases between. The CDR3 DNA is TGTGCCAGCGACGGTTCTGGGGCCAACGTCCTGACTTTC. It yields the protein CASDGSGANVLTF. Drawing the rest from reference TRBV19 and TRBJ2-6, the complete variable domain is DGGITQSPKYLFRKEGQNVTLSCEQNLNHDAMYWYRQDPGQGLRLIYYSQIVNDFQKGDIAEGYSVSREKKESFPLTVTSAQKNPTAFYLCASDGSGANVLTFGAGSRLTVL.

This clone was found once. CDR3 nucleotides: TGTGCCAGCAGCTCTGGGGACAGGGGGAACACTGAAGCTTTCTTT. Amino acid sequence: CASSSGDRGNTEAFF. The chain carries TRBV7-9 and TRBJ1-1, with 10 bases lining up with TRBD1. The trim removed 4 bases at V and 1 base at J, leaving 3 bases unmatched. The CDR3 has 15 amino acids. In germline, CDR1 is SEHNR, CDR2 FQNEAQ (reference sequence).

This clone has just a few counts. The chain joins TRBV7-3 to TRBJ2-3; TRBD2 aligns across 9 bases. Trimming took 5 bases from V and 4 from J; bases not matched to a gene: 4. The length of the CDR3 is 14 residues. Germline assignment: CDR1 SGHTA and CDR2 FQGTGA. The DNA for the CDR3 is TGTGCCAGCAGCCTTAGCGGGAGCGCAGATACGCAGTATTTT. Residues: CASSLSGSADTQYF.

The CDR3 is CASSLEGAVAGELFF. CDR3 nucleotide sequence: TGTGCCAGCAGCTTAGAGGGGGCGGTCGCCGGGGAGCTGTTTTTT. The chain joins TRBV7-6 to TRBJ1-3; 7 bases are shared with TRBD1. The tail of the sequence fits TRBJ2-2 better, so the J call may be wrong. There are 15 residues in the CDR3. The germline V gene has CDR1 SGHVS and CDR2 FNYEAQ.

The chain links TRBV19 to TRBJ2-7, with TRBD2 identical over 13 bases. This CDR3 spans 15 amino acids. CDR1 is LNHDA and CDR2 is SQIVND in the germline V gene (reference sequence). V shed 6 bases, J shed 6 bases, and the junction held 8 bases outside the gene matches. CDR3 DNA: TGTGCCAGTAGGCCCATGACTAGCGGGAGGAGCGAGCAGTACTTC. This gives the protein CASRPMTSGRSEQYF.

The J gene is TRBJ2-7, the V gene TRBV18, with D hard to call. Trimming left V 2 bases short and J 2 bases short, with 4 bases between. The CDR3 extends over 12 amino acids. From germline, CDR1 is KGHSH and CDR2 LQKENI. CDR3 DNA sequence: TGTGCCAGCTCACCAAACACCTACGAGCAGTACTTC. It yields the protein CASSPNTYEQYF.